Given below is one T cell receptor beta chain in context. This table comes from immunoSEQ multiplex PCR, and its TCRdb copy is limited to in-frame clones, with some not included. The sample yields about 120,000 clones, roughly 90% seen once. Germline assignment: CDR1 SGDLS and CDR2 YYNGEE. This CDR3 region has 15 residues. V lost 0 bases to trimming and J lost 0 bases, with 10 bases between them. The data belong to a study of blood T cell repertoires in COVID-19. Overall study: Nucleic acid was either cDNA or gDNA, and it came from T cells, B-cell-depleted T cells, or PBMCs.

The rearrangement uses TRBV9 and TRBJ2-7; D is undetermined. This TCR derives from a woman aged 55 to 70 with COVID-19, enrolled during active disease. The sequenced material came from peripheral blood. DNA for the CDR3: TGTGCCAGCAGCGTAGAAGTCAGAAGCTCCTACGAGCAGTACTTC. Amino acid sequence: CASSVEVRSSYEQYF. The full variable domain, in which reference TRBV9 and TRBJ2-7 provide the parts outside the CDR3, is DSGVTQTPKHLITATGQRVTLRCSPRSGDLSVYWYQQSLDQGLQFLIQYYNGEERAKGNILERFSAQQFPDLHSELNLSSLELGDSALYFCASSVEVRSSYEQYFGPGTRLTVT.